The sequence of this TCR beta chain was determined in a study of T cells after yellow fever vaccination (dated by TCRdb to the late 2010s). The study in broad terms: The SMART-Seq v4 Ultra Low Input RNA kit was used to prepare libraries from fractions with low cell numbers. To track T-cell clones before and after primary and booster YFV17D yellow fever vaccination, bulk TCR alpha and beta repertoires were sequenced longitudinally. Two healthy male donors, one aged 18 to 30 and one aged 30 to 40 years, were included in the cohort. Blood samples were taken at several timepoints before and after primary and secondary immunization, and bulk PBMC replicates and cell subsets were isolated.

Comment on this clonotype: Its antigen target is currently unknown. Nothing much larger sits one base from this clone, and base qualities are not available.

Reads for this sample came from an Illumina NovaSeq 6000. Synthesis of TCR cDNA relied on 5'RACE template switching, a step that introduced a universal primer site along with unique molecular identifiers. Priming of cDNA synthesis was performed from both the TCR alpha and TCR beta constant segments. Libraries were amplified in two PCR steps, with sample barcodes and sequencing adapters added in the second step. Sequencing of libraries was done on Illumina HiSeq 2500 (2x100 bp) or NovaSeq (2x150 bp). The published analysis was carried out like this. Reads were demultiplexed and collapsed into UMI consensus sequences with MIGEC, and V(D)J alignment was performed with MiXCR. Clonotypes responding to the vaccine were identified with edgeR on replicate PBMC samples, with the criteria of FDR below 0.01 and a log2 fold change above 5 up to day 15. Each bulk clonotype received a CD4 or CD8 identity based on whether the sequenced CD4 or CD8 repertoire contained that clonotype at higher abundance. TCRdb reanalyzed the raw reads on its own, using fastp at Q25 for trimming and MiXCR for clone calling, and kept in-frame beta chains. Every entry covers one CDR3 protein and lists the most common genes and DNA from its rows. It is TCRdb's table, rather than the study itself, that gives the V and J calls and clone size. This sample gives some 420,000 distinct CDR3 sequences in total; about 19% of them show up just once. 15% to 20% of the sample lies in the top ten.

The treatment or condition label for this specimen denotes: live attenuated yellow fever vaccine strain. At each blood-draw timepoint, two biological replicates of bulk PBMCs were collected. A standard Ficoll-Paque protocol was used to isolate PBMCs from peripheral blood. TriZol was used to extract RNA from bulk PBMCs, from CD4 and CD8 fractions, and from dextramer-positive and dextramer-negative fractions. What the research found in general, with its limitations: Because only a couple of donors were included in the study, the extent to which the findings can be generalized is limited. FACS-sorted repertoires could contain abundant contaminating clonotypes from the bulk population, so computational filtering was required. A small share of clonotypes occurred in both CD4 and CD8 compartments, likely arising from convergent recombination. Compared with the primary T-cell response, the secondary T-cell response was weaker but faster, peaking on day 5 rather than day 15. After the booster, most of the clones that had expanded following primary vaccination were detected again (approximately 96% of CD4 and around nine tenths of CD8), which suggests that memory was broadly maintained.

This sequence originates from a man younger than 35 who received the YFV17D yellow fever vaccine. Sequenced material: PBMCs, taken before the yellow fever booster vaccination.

In nucleotides, the sequence is TGTGCCAGCACCCAGCAAGCCGGTGGGAGCCAAAACATTCAGTACTTC. Its amino acids are CASTQQAGGSQNIQYF. Recombination linked TRBV6-2 or TRBV6-3 to TRBJ2-4; the D gene is perhaps TRBD2, from 5 matching bases. Trimming at the junction amounts to 7 bases on V and 5 bases on J, and the germline ends lie 21 bases apart. According to the germline V gene, CDR1 reads MNHEY and CDR2 reads SVGEGT. The CDR3 spans 16 residues, from the cysteine through the phenylalanine. The read is trimmed to its CDR3 DNA, 48 bases read in frame from base 1.